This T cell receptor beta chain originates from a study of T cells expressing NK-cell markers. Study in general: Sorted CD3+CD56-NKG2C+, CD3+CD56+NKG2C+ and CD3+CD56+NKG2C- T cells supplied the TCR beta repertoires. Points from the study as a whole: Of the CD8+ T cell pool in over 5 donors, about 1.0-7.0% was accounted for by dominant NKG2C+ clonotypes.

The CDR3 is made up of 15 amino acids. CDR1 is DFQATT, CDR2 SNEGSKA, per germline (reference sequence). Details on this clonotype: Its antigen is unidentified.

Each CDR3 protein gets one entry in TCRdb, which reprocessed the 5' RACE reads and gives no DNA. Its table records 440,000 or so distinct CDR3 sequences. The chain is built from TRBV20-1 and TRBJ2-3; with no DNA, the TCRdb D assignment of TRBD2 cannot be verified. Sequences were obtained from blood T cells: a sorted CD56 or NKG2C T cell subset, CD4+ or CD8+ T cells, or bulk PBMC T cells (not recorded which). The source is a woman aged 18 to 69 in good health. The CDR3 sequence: CSAREGSGSTDTQYF.